One T cell receptor beta chain is described in this entry. Antigen unknown. This entry belongs to a study of siplizumab effects on memory and regulatory T cells. Sequencing was performed on unstimulated naive, memory, effector memory and TEMRA subsets derived from three donor pairs. This CDR3 has 18 amino acids. The V gene's germline CDR1 is SGDLS and CDR2 YYNGEE. V dropped 4 bases and J dropped 0; count of bases not matched to a gene: 12. Assay: immunoSEQ multiplex PCR; the TCRdb copy retains only in-frame clones and omits some. The sample lists tens of thousands of clones, roughly 90% occurring once. The study's findings and limits: Controls had around 27% Treg-derived mappable alloreactive CD4+ clones on average, versus less than 70% with siplizumab. Both greater diversity than memory cells and a major contribution to the alloresponse seemed to characterize naive T cells.

The TCR originated in a human donor in good health. This chain connects TRBV9 to TRBJ2-3, with 9 bases that match TRBD2. The specimen was naive CD8+ T cells sorted from blood. The CDR3 DNA reads as TGTGCCAGCAGCTTAAGCGGGGGGCCCCGCTCTAGCACAGATACGCAGTATTTT. It specifies CASSLSGGPRSSTDTQYF.